This T cell receptor beta chain appears in the sequencing data of a study of blood T cell repertoires in COVID-19. Overall study: Nucleic acid was either cDNA or gDNA, and it came from T cells, B-cell-depleted T cells, or PBMCs.

The CDR3 covers 20 residues. Germline assignment: CDR1 LGHNA and CDR2 YSLEER. V was pared by 3 bases and J by 6 bases, with 16 bases of the junction left unmatched. Under the authors' procedure: Nucleated cell counts were estimated from reference gene primer amplification. Profiled with immunoSEQ multiplex PCR; TCRdb holds only in-frame clones, not every one. The D gene and trimming were derived from the DNA, and the V and J assignments and clone size from that table. The repertoire includes approximately 220,000 clones, approximately 80% of them detected once, and more than 25% sits in the top ten. The source is a middle-aged man with acute or convalescent COVID-19. The chain is built from TRBV4-3 and TRBJ2-1, with TRBD2 matching over 14 bases. Sequenced material: peripheral blood. The CDR3 region has the DNA TGCGCCAGCAGCCACCCCAAGACTAGCGGGAGGGCCCTCAGCGTCAATGAGCAGTTCTTC. Protein sequence: CASSHPKTSGRALSVNEQFF.